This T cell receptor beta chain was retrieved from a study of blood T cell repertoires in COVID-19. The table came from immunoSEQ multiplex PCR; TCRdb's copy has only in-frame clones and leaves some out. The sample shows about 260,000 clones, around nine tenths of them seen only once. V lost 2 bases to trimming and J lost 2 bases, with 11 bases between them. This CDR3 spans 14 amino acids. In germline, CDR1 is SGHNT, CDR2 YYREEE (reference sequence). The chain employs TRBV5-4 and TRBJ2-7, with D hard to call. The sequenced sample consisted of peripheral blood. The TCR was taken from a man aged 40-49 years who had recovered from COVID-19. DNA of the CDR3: TGTGCCAGCAGCTTTCAGGTCAAACCCTACGAGCAGTACTTC. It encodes CASSFQVKPYEQYF.